The entry below gives a single TCR beta chain sequence along with its context. CDR1 and CDR2 (germline): LGHNA, YNFKEQ. The CDR3 covers 16 residues. The V gene lost 4 bases and the J gene lost 0 bases, with 14 bases spanning the gap. The sample is drawn from a study of blood T cell repertoires in COVID-19. Study background: Acute and convalescent COVID-19 specimens originated in the United States, Italy and Spain. T cells, B-cell-depleted T cells, or PBMCs supplied cDNA or gDNA.

In the study's own analysis: How many nucleated cells were present was estimated from reference gene primer amplification. The data were produced by immunoSEQ multiplex PCR, yet TCRdb's version contains in-frame clones alone and is incomplete. That table gives V, J and clone size, and the DNA gave D and trimming. The sample lists approximately 240,000 clones, 83% occurring once. The rearrangement uses TRBV4-2 and TRBJ2-3; D is perhaps TRBD2 (5 bases). Sequenced: peripheral blood. The origin of this receptor is a woman aged 25-40 years with COVID-19, enrolled during active disease. The CDR3 here is CASSLGLADSTDTQYF. The CDR3 coding sequence is TGTGCCAGCAGCCTCGGGCTAGCAGATAGCACAGATACGCAGTATTTT.